This is a list of T cell receptor beta chains from one sample in a study of long-term antiretroviral therapy in people with HIV. Only in-frame clones appear in the TCRdb table, and some are missing; sequencing was by immunoSEQ multiplex PCR. The sample shows over 30,000 clones, over 75% of them seen only once. The sequencing used unsorted PBMCs, collected 0.6 years after starting antiretroviral therapy. The source of these receptors is a man aged 18 to 30 with HIV. Both conserved end residues are part of each CDR3. The order of the fields is CDR3 protein, CDR3 DNA, V gene, D gene, clone size, J gene. The D gene is left open where the match is weak. Only part of the rows carry a size: once, few, many, or a class if the clone is expanded.

CASSAGTRGDEQYF,TGTGCCAGCAGCGCTGGCACCCGTGGTGACGAGCAGTACTTC,TRBV7-2,.,.,TRBJ2-7
CASSSLGLNYGYTF,TGTGCCAGCAGTTCCCTGGGACTGAACTATGGCTACACCTTC,TRBV6-5,.,.,TRBJ1-2
CASRRTSGRAYEQYF,TGTGCCAGCAGAAGAACTAGCGGGAGGGCCTACGAGCAGTACTTC,TRBV28,TRBD2,.,TRBJ2-7
CAISESIGTSGDGTDTQYF,TGTGCCATCAGTGAGTCCATAGGGACTAGCGGGGACGGCACAGATACGCAGTATTTT,TRBV10-3,TRBD2,.,TRBJ2-3
CASSLTTGISDTQYF,TGTGCCAGCAGCTTGACGACAGGGATTTCAGATACGCAGTATTTT,TRBV5-4,TRBD1,.,TRBJ2-3
CASSLVRGDYGYTF,TGTGCCAGCAGTTTAGTTAGGGGGGACTATGGCTACACCTTC,TRBV28,.,once,TRBJ1-2
CSVALDSYEQYF,TGCAGCGTCGCCCTGGACAGCTACGAGCAGTACTTC,TRBV29-1,.,.,TRBJ2-7
CASSLDRVLLNTEAFF,TGTGCCAGCAGCTTAGACAGGGTCCTGTTGAACACTGAAGCTTTCTTT,TRBV5-4,TRBD1,once,TRBJ1-1
CASSLDPGGGYTF,TGCGCCAGCAGCTTGGACCCAGGGGGTGGCTACACCTTC,TRBV5-1,TRBD1,once,TRBJ1-2
CASSEVGDEQYF,TGTGCCAGCAGTGAAGTTGGGGACGAGCAGTACTTC,TRBV6-1,.,.,TRBJ2-7
CASRGWGDYTEAFF,TGTGCCAGTAGGGGTTGGGGGGATTACACTGAAGCTTTCTTT,TRBV19,.,.,TRBJ1-1
CASSFAGIGGSEQYF,TGCGCCAGCAGTTTCGCAGGTATCGGGGGTAGCGAGCAGTACTTC,TRBV5-1,.,.,TRBJ2-7
CATPTPDRGNSGANVLTF,TGTGCCACCCCGACTCCTGACAGGGGCAACTCTGGGGCCAACGTCCTGACTTTC,TRBV25-1,TRBD1,.,TRBJ2-6
CSAGGTAGRGGYEQYF,TGCAGCGCTGGAGGGACCGCAGGGCGGGGTGGGTACGAGCAGTACTTC,TRBV29-1,.,.,TRBJ2-7
CASSVDRERGNYGYTF,TGTGCCAGCAGCGTGGACAGGGAGAGAGGTAACTATGGCTACACCTTC,TRBV9,TRBD1,.,TRBJ1-2
CASSTRDSLSYEQYF,TGTGCCAGTAGTACTCGGGACTCTCTATCCTACGAGCAGTACTTC,TRBV19,.,.,TRBJ2-7
CASSLTGAETQYF,TGCGCCAGCAGCCTGACAGGGGCAGAGACCCAGTACTTC,TRBV4-1,TRBD1,.,TRBJ2-5
CASSGIGTSGRRVYEQYF,TGCGCCAGCAGTGGGATCGGGACTAGCGGGAGGAGGGTCTACGAGCAGTACTTC,TRBV10-1,TRBD2,once,TRBJ2-7